Detailed here is one TCR beta chain. Antigen unknown. The data were taken from a study of shared clonotypes between healthy human individuals. General study findings and limits: Only blood was sampled, and tissue TCR repertoires likely differ from blood ones.

V was clipped by 6 bases and J by 0 bases, with 12 bases between them. Per germline, CDR1 MNHNS and CDR2 SASEGT. CDR3 size: 14 residues. Profiling relied on immunoSEQ multiplex PCR, and the TCRdb table lists in-frame clones only, not all of them. This table has a few million clones, under 95% appearing once. The specimen sequenced was naive CD4+ T cells from PBMCs. Subset in this sample: CD45RA+ positively selected. The sequence came from a man between 18 and 29 years old in good health. Some clones in this sample may be carry-over from other donors' samples. The chain employs TRBV6-1 and TRBJ2-7, with TRBD2 as a possible D gene (5 bases). The CDR3 region has the DNA TGTGCCAGCAGAGAGGGTCATAGCTCCTACGAGCAGTACTTC. Amino acids: CASREGHSSYEQYF.